The sequence of this TCR beta chain was determined in a study of T cells generated in artificial thymic organoids (dated by TCRdb to about 2017). Describing the broader study: The study compared the TCR alpha and beta CDR3 repertoires of CD8 single positive T cells derived from in vitro artificial thymic organoids against those of naive CD8 T cells from thymus and peripheral blood. The repertoire sequencing data shown were described as representative of three independent experiments. Paper-wide results and their limitations: CD8 single positive T cells derived from organoids showed physiological TCR clonotype diversity comparable to the diversity seen in thymic and blood naive CD8 T cells.

This clonotype is considered medium-sized (0.01 to 0.1%). Its binding antigen is unknown. No much larger clonotype is one base removed from it; base qualities were not supplied. Per the germline V gene, SGHVS is the CDR1 and FQNEAQ is the CDR2. The junction shows trimming of 5 bases on V and 3 bases on J, and the gene matches do not reach 8 bases of it. The CDR3 holds 16 amino acids from the cysteine to the phenylalanine. Only the CDR3 portion is preserved as DNA: 48 bases, with reading frame beginning at the first base. Non-mobilized peripheral blood was collected from healthy adult donors. Enrichment of primary CD8+ T cells was done with magnetic beads from the Miltenyi CD8+ T cell Isolation Kit. Naive CD8 T cells from blood were sorted by FACS as CD3+TCRalphabeta+CD8+CD45RO-CCR7+ cells prior to RNA extraction. Total RNA was purified from about 40,000 to 200,000 sorted cells per sample with the RNeasy Micro kit, and quality checked on an Agilent RNA 6000 Nano chip.

Separate semi-nested PCR amplifications were run for the TCRalpha and TCRbeta libraries, using Advantage 2 and reverse primers located in the TRAC or TRBC constant regions. The amount of total RNA going into first-strand cDNA synthesis ranged between roughly 3 and 500 ng. TCR cDNA libraries were generated by 5'-RACE using the SMARTer PCR cDNA Synthesis kit, with a poly-dT primer for first-strand synthesis. Semi-nested constant-region reverse primers carried 5-nucleotide sample-specific barcodes, and products were cleaned with the Zymo DNA Clean and Concentrator-5 kit. As many as ten barcoded samples were combined into a pool, ligated to Illumina adaptors, and sequenced on an Illumina MiSeq as 2 x 150 bp paired-end reads. The paper's data handling went like this. Demultiplexed reads were aligned with BLAT to a custom library of all human TRAV, TRAJ, TRBV, TRBD and TRBJ combinations from IMGT. The best BLAT hits were picked using pslCDnaFilter (-maxAligns=1, -ignoreIntrons), and custom Perl scripts were used to calculate clonotype frequencies. TCRdb reprocessing: public reads trimmed at Q25 with fastp, clones called with MiXCR, in-frame beta chains kept. Every distinct CDR3 protein forms one entry, paired with its most common genes and DNA. These V and J calls are TCRdb output, not the study's own analysis. The sample records some 5,100 distinct CDR3 sequences, about 31% of which are singletons. The top ten clones comprise 2.4% of the sample.

The chain couples TRBV7-8 to TRBJ2-3; 10 bases in the middle match TRBD1. The receptor's source is a human donor who gave cord blood stem cells for thymic organoid culture, a cardiac surgery patient who gave postnatal thymus, or a blood donor (not recorded which). Material: naive CD8+ T cells from blood. The label giving this sample's cell subset or site can be read as: CD3+TCRalphabeta+CD8SP T cells; for blood, CD45RO-CCR7+ naive CD8+ T cells. The DNA sequence is TGTGCCAGCAGCCCGAGACAGGGGGCGTTTACAGATACGCAGTATTTT. This is translated as CASSPRQGAFTDTQYF.